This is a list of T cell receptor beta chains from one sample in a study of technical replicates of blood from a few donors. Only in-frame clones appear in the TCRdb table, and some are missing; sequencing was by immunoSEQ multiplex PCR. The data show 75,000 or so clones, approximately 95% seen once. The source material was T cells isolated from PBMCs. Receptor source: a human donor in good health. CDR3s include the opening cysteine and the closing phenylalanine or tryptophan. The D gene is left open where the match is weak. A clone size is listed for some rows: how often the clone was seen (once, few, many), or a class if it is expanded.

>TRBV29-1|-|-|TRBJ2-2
TGCAGCGTTGTGGCGGGATCAGGGTACACCGGGGAGCTGTTTTTT
CSVVAGSGYTGELFF
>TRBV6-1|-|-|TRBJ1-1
TGTGCCAGCAGTGAATCTGCGAGAATGAACACTGAAGCTTTCTTT
CASSESARMNTEAFF
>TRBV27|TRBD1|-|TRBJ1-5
TGTGCCAGCAAGACAGGGGCGGGCAATCAGCCCCAGCATTTT
CASKTGAGNQPQHF
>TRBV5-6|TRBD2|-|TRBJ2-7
TGTGCCAGCAGCTTGGGGGGACTAGCGGGAGACCAGTACTTC
CASSLGGLAGDQYF
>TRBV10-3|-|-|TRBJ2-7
TGTGCCATCAGTGAGTCACGGAGCTCCTACGAGCAGTACTTC
CAISESRSSYEQYF
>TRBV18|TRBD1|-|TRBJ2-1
TGTGCCAGCTCGCCGGGACAGGCCTACAATGAGCAGTTCTTC
CASSPGQAYNEQFF
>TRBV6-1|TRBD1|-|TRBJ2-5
TGTGCCAGCAGTGAATTCGCCGGACAGGGTCGAATAGAGACCCAGTACTTC
CASSEFAGQGRIETQYF
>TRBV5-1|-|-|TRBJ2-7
TGCGCCAGCAGCTTAGGAGAGGACGAGCAGTACTTC
CASSLGEDEQYF
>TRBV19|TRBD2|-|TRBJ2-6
TGTGCCAGTCGGGGAGGGAACTCTGGGGCCAACGTCCTGACTTTC
CASRGGNSGANVLTF
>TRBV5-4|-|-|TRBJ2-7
TGTGCCAGCAGCTTGGGTGGTCTGAGCTCCTACGAGCAGTACTTC
CASSLGGLSSYEQYF
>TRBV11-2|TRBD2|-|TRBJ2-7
TGTGCCAGCAGCTTAGTGGAGCGGGACTACGAGCAGTACTTC
CASSLVERDYEQYF
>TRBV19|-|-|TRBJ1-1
TGTGCCAGTGGGGACACGATGAACACTGAAGCTTTCTTT
CASGDTMNTEAFF
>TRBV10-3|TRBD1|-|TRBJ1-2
TGTGCCATCAGTACTGACAGGGGGGGCGTCCGAGATGGCTACACCTTC
CAISTDRGGVRDGYTF
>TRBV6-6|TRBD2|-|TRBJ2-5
TGTGCCAGCAGTCTGCTAGCGGGAGGGGGTGAGACCCAGTACTTC
CASSLLAGGGETQYF
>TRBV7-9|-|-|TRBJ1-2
TGTGCCGTTCCCCATCCAGGGCACTATGGCTACACCTTC
CAVPHPGHYGYTF
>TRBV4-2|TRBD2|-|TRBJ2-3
TGTGCCAGCAGTCACCCGGGACTAGACCTTTCTAGCACAGATACGCAGTATTTT
CASSHPGLDLSSTDTQYF
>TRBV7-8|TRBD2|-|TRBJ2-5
TGTGCCAGCAGCGGGAGGGCGCGGGAGACCCAGTACTTC
CASSGRARETQYF
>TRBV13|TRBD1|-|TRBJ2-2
TGTGCCAGCAGCCCCAGACAGGGGAGAGGAACCGGGGAGCTGTTTTTT
CASSPRQGRGTGELFF
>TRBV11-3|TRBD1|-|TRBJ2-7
TGTGCCAGCAGCTCACACCGGGACAGGGGTTACGAGCAGTACTTC
CASSSHRDRGYEQYF
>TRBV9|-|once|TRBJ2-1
TGTGCCAGCACCCGGACATCGACCTACAATGAGCAGTTCTTC
CASTRTSTYNEQFF
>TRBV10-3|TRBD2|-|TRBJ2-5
TGTGCCATCAGTGACGGGCTAGCGGGGGACGAGACCCAGTACTTC
CAISDGLAGDETQYF
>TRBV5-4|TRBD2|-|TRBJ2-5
TGTGCCAGCAGCTTGGGGAGTTCCCGGGGGGGCGAGGAGACCCAGTACTTC
CASSLGSSRGGEETQYF
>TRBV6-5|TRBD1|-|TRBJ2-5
TGTGCCAGCACTTTCCGACAGGGGGAAGAGACCCAGTACTTC
CASTFRQGEETQYF